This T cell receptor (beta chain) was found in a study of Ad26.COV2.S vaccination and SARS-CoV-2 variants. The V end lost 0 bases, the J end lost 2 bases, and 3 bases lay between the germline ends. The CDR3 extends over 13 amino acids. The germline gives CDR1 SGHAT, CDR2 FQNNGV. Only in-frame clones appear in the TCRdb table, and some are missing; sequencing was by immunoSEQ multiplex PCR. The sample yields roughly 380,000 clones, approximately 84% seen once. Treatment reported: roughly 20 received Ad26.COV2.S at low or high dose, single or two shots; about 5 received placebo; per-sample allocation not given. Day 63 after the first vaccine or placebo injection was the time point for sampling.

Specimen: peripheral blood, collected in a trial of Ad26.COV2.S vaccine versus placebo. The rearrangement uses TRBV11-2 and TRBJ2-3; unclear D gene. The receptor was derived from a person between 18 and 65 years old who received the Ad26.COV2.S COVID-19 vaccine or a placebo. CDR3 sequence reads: CASSLDLTDTQYF. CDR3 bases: TGTGCCAGCAGCTTAGATCTCACAGATACGCAGTATTTT. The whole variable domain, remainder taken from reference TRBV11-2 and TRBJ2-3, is EAGVAQSPRYKIIEKRQSVAFWCNPISGHATLYWYQQILGQGPKLLIQFQNNGVVDDSQLPKDRFSAERLKGVDSTLKIQPAKLEDSAVYLCASSLDLTDTQYFGPGTRLTVL.